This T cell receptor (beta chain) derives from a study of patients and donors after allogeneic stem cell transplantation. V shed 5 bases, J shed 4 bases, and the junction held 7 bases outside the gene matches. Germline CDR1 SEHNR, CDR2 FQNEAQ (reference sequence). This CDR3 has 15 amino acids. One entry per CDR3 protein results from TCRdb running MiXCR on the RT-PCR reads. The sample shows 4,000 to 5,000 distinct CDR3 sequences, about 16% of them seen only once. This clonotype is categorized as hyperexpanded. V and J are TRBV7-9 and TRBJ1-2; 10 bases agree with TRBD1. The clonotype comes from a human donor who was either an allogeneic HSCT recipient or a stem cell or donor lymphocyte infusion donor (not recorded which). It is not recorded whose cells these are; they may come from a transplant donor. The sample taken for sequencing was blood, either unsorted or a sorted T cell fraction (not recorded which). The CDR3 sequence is CASSHSDRGLYGYTF. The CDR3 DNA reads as TGTGCCAGCAGCCACTCCGACAGGGGGCTCTATGGCTACACCTTC.